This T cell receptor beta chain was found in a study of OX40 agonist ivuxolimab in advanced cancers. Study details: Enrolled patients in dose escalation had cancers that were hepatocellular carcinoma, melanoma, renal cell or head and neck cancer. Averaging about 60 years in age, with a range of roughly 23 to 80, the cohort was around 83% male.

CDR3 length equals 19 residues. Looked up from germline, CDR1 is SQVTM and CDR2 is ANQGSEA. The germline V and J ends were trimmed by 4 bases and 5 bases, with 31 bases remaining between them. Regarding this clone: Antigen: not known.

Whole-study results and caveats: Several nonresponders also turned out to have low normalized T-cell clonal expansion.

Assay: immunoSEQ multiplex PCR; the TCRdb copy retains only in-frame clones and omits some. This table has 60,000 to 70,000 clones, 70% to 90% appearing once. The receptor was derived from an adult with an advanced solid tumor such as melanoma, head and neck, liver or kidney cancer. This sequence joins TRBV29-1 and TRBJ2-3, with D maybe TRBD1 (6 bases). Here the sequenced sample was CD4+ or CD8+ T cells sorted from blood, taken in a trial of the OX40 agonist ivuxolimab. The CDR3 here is CSVARSRSGAILAGDTQYF. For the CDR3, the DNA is TGCAGCGTTGCCCGTTCAAGGTCAGGGGCAATCCTAGCCGGAGATACGCAGTATTTT.